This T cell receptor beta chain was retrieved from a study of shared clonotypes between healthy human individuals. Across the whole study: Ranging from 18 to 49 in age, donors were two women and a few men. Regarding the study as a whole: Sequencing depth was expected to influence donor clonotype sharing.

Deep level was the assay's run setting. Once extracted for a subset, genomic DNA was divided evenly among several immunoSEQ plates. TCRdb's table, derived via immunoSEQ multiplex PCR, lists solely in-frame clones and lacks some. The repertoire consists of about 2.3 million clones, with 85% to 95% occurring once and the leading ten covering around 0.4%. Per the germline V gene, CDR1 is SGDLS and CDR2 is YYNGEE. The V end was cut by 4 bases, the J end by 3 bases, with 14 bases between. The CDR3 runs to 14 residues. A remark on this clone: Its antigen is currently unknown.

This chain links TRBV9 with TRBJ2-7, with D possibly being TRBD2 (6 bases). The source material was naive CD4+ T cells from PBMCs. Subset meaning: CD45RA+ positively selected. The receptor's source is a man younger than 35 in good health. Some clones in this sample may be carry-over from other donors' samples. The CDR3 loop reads CASSLGGLNYEQYF. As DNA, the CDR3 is TGTGCCAGCAGCCTGGGGGGACTCAACTACGAGCAGTACTTC.